This TCR beta chain was sequenced for a study of blood T cell repertoires in COVID-19. In the study overall: Acute and convalescent COVID-19 samples came from the United States, Italy and Spain. T cells, B-cell-depleted T cells, or PBMCs provided the cDNA or gDNA that served as material.

Per germline, CDR1 SGHKS and CDR2 YYEKEE (reference sequence). The length of the CDR3 is 17 residues. The ends lost 0 bases at V and 1 base at J; junction bases unmatched: 3. In the original processing: Estimates of nucleated cell counts were drawn from the amplification of reference gene primers. This table comes from immunoSEQ multiplex PCR, and its TCRdb copy is limited to in-frame clones, with some not included. The DNA was the basis for D and trimming; V, J and clone size are from that table. The profile shows hundreds of thousands of clones, about 90% of them singletons. Recruited during active infection, patients (from Seattle) were subsequently followed longitudinally.

The source of this sequence is a young woman with COVID-19, enrolled during active disease. Sequenced input: peripheral blood. The chain is built from TRBV5-5 and TRBJ2-2; 10 bases line up with TRBD2. The CDR3 DNA sequence: TGTGCCAGCAGCTTGGCCCCTAGCGGGGGGAACACCGGGGAGCTGTTTTTT. Translation gives CASSLAPSGGNTGELFF. Full variable domain (outside the CDR3, taken from reference TRBV5-5 and TRBJ2-2): DAGVTQSPTHLIKTRGQQVTLRCSPISGHKSVSWYQQVLGQGPQFIFQYYEKEERGRGNFPDRFSARQFPNYSSELNVNALLLGDSALYLCASSLAPSGGNTGELFFGEGSRLTVL.